This record concerns one T cell receptor beta chain sequence. From the RT-PCR reads, TCRdb called clonotypes with MiXCR, one entry per CDR3 protein. The sample yields some 880,000 distinct CDR3 sequences, about a sixth seen once. This sample was taken from a study of patients and donors after allogeneic stem cell transplantation. V was clipped by 6 bases and J by 1 base; unmatched bases: 8. The CDR3 totals 14 residues. From germline, CDR1 is SQVTM and CDR2 ANQGSEA. The TCR originated in a human donor who was either an allogeneic HSCT recipient or a stem cell or donor lymphocyte infusion donor (not recorded which). It is not recorded whose cells these are; they may come from a transplant donor. Sequenced material: blood, either unsorted or a sorted T cell fraction (not recorded which). V usage is TRBV29-1 and J usage is TRBJ1-1; 7 positions agree with TRBD1. The CDR3 region is CSVVTTGENTEAFF. DNA for the CDR3: TGCAGCGTCGTGACCACAGGGGAGAACACTGAAGCTTTCTTT.